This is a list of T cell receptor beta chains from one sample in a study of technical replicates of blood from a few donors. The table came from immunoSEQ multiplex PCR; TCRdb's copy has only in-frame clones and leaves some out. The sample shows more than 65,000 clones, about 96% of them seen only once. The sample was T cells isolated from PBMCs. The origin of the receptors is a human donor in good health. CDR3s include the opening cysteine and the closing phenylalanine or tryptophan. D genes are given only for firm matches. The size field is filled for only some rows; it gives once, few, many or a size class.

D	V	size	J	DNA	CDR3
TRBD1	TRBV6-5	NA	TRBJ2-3	TGTGCCAGCAGAGACAGGGGGCAACGGACGCAGTATTTT	CASRDRGQRTQYF
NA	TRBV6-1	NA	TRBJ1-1	TGTGCCAGCAGTGAGAGTCCGGGGTACACTGAAGCTTTCTTT	CASSESPGYTEAFF
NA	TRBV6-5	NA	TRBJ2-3	TGTGCCAGCAGGAGCGGAGCAGATACGCAGTATTTT	CASRSGADTQYF
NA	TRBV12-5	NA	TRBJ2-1	TGTGCTAGTGGGATGGACAGTTCCTACAATGAGCAGTTCTTC	CASGMDSSYNEQFF
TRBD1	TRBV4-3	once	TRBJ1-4	TGCGCCAGCAGCCAAGTACAGTCGGGACAGAATGAAAAACTGTTTTTT	CASSQVQSGQNEKLFF
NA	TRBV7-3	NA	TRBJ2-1	TGTGCCAGCAGCGGGAACCGGGGTGAGCAGTTCTTC	CASSGNRGEQFF
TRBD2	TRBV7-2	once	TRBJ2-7	TGTGCCAGCAGCTTAGGTAGGGTGACTAGCGGGATCGACGAGCAGTACTTC	CASSLGRVTSGIDEQYF
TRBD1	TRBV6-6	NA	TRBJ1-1	TGTGCCAGCTCAACAGGGGGCCCTGAAGCTTTCTTT	CASSTGGPEAFF
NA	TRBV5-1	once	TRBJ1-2	TGCGCCAGCAGCTTGGCCCAGATAAATAACTATGGCTACACCTTC	CASSLAQINNYGYTF
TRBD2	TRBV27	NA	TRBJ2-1	TGTGCCAGCAGTTTATATAGCGGGAGGCCCTACAATGAGCAGTTCTTC	CASSLYSGRPYNEQFF
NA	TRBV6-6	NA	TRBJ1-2	TGTGCCAGCAGTTACCAAGTCTACAGGGAATATGGCTACACCTTC	CASSYQVYREYGYTF
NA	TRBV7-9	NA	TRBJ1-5	TGTGCCAGCAGCTCAGAAGGGGATCGAGATCAGCCCCAGCATTTT	CASSSEGDRDQPQHF
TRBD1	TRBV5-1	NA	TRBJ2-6	TGCGCCAGCAGCTTCGGGACAGGGGCCTCTGGGGCCAACGTCCTGACTTTC	CASSFGTGASGANVLTF
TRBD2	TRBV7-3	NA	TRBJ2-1	TGTGCCAGCAGCCGGGGACTAGCGGGCTCGAATGAGCAGTTCTTC	CASSRGLAGSNEQFF
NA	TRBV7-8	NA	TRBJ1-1	TGTGCCAGCAGCCAAAGAACAGGGCCTGAAGCTTTCTTT	CASSQRTGPEAFF
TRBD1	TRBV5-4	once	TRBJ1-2	TGTGCCAGCAGCTTACCAACAGGGGTCGGCTACACCTTC	CASSLPTGVGYTF
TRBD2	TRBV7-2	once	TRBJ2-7	TGTGCCAGCAGCTTCCGTCGACTAGCGGGGGCCTACGAGCAGTACTTC	CASSFRRLAGAYEQYF
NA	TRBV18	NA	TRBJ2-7	TGTGCCAGCTCACCACGGCGGAGAGCGGGTGTCCCCTACGAGCAGTACTTC	CASSPRRRAGVPYEQYF
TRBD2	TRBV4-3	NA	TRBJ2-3	TGCGCCAGCAGCCAAGGGGTGGGTAGCGGGAGTTATACAGATACGCAGTATTTT	CASSQGVGSGSYTDTQYF
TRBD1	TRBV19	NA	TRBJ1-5	TGTGCCAGTATTCAACAGGGGGCGAGCAATCAGCCCCAGCATTTT	CASIQQGASNQPQHF
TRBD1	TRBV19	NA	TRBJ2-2	TGTGCCAGCGTACAGGGGGCGTACACCGGGGAGCTGTTTTTT	CASVQGAYTGELFF
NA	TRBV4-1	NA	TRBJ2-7	TGCGCCAGCAGCCACCTTTTCAGCGGTTCCTACGAGCAGTACTTC	CASSHLFSGSYEQYF
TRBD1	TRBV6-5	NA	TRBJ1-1	TGTGCCAGCAAGAGGACAGGGGTAAACACTGAAGCTTTCTTT	CASKRTGVNTEAFF
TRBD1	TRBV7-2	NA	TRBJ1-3	TGTGCCGCCGGACAGGGCTCTGGAAACACCATATATTTT	CAAGQGSGNTIYF
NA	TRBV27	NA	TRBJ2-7	TGTGCCAGCAGTTTAGGCAGATCCTACGAGCAGTACTTC	CASSLGRSYEQYF
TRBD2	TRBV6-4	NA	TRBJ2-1	TGTGCCAGCAGTGAATGGGGGGGCTACAATGAGCAGTTCTTC	CASSEWGGYNEQFF
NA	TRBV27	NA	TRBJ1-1	TGTGCCAGCAGTTTAGACAGGTCGGGCACTGAAGCTTTCTTT	CASSLDRSGTEAFF
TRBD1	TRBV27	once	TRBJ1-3	TGTGCCAGCGGAATAGGGGGCCCGTCCTGGGGAAACACCATATATTTT	CASGIGGPSWGNTIYF
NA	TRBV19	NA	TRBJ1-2	TGTGCCAGTAGTAAGGGGCCGACGGGCTATGGCTACACCTTC	CASSKGPTGYGYTF
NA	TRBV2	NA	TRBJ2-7	TGTGCCAGCAGGGGAGCAGGATACGAGCAGTACTTC	CASRGAGYEQYF
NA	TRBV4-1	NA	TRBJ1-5	TGCGCCAGCAGCCAAGTTTACGGTGGCAATCAGCCCCAGCATTTT	CASSQVYGGNQPQHF
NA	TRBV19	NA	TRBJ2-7	TGTGCCAGTAGTATTCTTGCAGGCCTCGGCTACGAGCAGTACTTC	CASSILAGLGYEQYF
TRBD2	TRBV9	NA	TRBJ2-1	TGTGCCAGCAGCTACCTCGGCGGGAGGAGGGATGAGCAGTTCTTC	CASSYLGGRRDEQFF
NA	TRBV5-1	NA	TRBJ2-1	TGCGCCAGCAGCTTGGAGTTGGCCCGGGGCAATGAGCAGTTCTTC	CASSLELARGNEQFF
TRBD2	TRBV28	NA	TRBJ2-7	TGTGCCAGCAGTTTAGGGCTAGCGGGAGTAAGTGAGCAGTACTTC	CASSLGLAGVSEQYF
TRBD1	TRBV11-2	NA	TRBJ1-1	TGTGCCAGCAGCTTAAAAATGGACAGGGACACTGAAGCTTTCTTT	CASSLKMDRDTEAFF
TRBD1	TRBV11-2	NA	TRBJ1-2	TGTGCCAGCAGCCTAAATACAGGGGAGGGCTACACCTTC	CASSLNTGEGYTF
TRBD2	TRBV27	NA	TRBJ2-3	TGTGCCAGCAGTGCGGGACTAGCGGGATTCTCAGATACGCAGTATTTT	CASSAGLAGFSDTQYF
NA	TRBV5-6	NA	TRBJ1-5	TGTGCCAGCAGCTTGGCCAGTCAGCCCCAGCATTTT	CASSLASQPQHF
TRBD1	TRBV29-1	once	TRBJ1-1	TGCAGCGTTACCACAGGGGCGGCGGCTTTCTTT	CSVTTGAAAFF
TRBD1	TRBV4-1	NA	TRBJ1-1	TGCGCCAGCAGCCATACCAGGGACAGGGCTTTCACTGAAGCTTTCTTT	CASSHTRDRAFTEAFF
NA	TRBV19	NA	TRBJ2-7	TGTGCCAGTAGTAAAGGGAGTTGGGGATCTAGCTCCTACGAGCAGTACTTC	CASSKGSWGSSSYEQYF
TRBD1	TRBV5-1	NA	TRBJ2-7	TGCGCCAGCAGCTTCGGGACAGTCGCCTACGAGCAGTACTTC	CASSFGTVAYEQYF
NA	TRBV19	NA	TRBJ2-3	TGTGCCAGTAGTATTGGTGGGACTAGCACAGATACGCAGTATTTT	CASSIGGTSTDTQYF
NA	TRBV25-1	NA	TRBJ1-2	TGTGCCAGCAGTGGAAACAGCTTCTATGGCTACACCTTC	CASSGNSFYGYTF
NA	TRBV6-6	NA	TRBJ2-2	TGTGCCAGCAGTTACTCGAAACTCCGCTCGTCCGGGGAGCTGTTTTTT	CASSYSKLRSSGELFF
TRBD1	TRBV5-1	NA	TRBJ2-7	TGCGCCAGCAGCTTGGCCCCAGGGGGATACGAGCAGTACTTC	CASSLAPGGYEQYF
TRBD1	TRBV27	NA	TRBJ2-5	TGTGCCAGCAGTCGACAGGGGAGCCTCCAAGAGACCCAGTACTTC	CASSRQGSLQETQYF
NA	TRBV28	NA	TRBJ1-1	TGTGCCAGCAGTACCCTGACAGGAGTGAACACTGAAGCTTTCTTT	CASSTLTGVNTEAFF
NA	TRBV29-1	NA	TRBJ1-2	TGCAGCGTTGAAGAGGAGGGTACCTGGTTCGGCTACACCTTC	CSVEEEGTWFGYTF
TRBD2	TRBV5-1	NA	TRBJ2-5	TGCGCCAGCTCAGGGGAGCGGGAGGTAGAGACCCAGTACTTC	CASSGEREVETQYF
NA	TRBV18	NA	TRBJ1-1	TGTGCCAGCTCACCATCCGGGGTCGCAGAAGCTTTCTTT	CASSPSGVAEAFF
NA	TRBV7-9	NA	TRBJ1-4	TGTGCCAGCAGGATGAGACCGGGACTGTATAATGAAAAACTGTTTTTT	CASRMRPGLYNEKLFF
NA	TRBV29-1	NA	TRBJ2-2	TGCAGCGTTCTCGTGACAGTGAACACCGGGGAGCTGTTTTTT	CSVLVTVNTGELFF
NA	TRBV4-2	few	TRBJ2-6	TGTGCCAGCAGCCATCTCTCTGGGGCCAACGTCCTGACTTTC	CASSHLSGANVLTF
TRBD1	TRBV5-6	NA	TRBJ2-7	TGTGCCAGCAGCTTAGGGACAGGGCTCCACGAGCAGTACTTC	CASSLGTGLHEQYF